This is a list of T cell receptor beta chains from one sample in a study of cytomegalovirus exposure and HLA in healthy donors. Sequencing used immunoSEQ multiplex PCR; TCRdb keeps in-frame clones, though not all of them. The sample contains some 110,000 clones, over 60% of which appear only once. The specimen sequenced was PBMCs. The receptor source for this set is a man aged 25-45 years in good health and CMV-seropositive. The CDR3 runs from the conserved cysteine through the conserved F or W.

TRBV5-1,TRBJ1-1,16,CASSPETGMFYTEAFF
TRBV7-2,TRBJ2-1,12,CASSRDSSIHFF
TRBV7-8,TRBJ1-1,15,CASSLEGTGSTEAFF
TRBV6-5,TRBJ2-2,16,CASSYSSDRVGGELFF
TRBV9,TRBJ2-1,14,CASSVPGARDEQFF
TRBV4-1,TRBJ1-6,14,CASSPTRGNSPLHF
TRBV12-5,TRBJ2-7,13,CASGPGTGNEQYF
TRBV9,TRBJ1-2,14,CASSVATSYYGYTF
TRBV29-1,TRBJ2-7,11,CSVGTVYEQYF
TRBV28,TRBJ2-1,14,CASSLTGVRDEQFF
TRBV2,TRBJ1-5,15,CASSVQGISNQPQHF
TRBV2,TRBJ1-1,13,CASRGTGAAQAFF
TRBV2,-,13,CASTVESSYEQYF
TRBV5-1,TRBJ1-5,16,CASSLDGTGGNQPQHF
TRBV13,TRBJ1-1,14,CASSLQGGHTEAFF
TRBV19,TRBJ1-1,14,CASSIGRGNTEAFF
TRBV30,TRBJ1-1,13,CAWSVDKNTEAFF
TRBV9,TRBJ2-5,13,CASSGGTSETQYF
TRBV11-2,TRBJ2-7,15,CASSPQGSRPYEQYF
TRBV6-4,TRBJ1-6,15,CASSVDRGGNSPLHF
TRBV27,TRBJ2-1,19,CASSPASTSGGAVPNEQFF
TRBV5-8,TRBJ1-4,14,CASSLDRGNEKLFF
TRBV29-1,TRBJ1-4,14,CSAQTGANNEKLFF
TRBV5-1,TRBJ2-5,15,CASSFTSAQQETQYF
TRBV7-6,TRBJ2-1,15,CASSFGTQRFNEQFF
TRBV27,TRBJ2-2,18,CASSFHKQVMADTGELFF
TRBV7-2,TRBJ2-7,15,CASSPQPRGDYEQYF
TRBV5-1,TRBJ2-1,19,CASSLGLAGGISSYNEQFF
TRBV28,TRBJ1-2,13,CASSQQGIYGYTF
TRBV30,TRBJ1-1,12,CALGLRNTEAFF
TRBV2,TRBJ1-6,14,CASTGERNNSPLHF